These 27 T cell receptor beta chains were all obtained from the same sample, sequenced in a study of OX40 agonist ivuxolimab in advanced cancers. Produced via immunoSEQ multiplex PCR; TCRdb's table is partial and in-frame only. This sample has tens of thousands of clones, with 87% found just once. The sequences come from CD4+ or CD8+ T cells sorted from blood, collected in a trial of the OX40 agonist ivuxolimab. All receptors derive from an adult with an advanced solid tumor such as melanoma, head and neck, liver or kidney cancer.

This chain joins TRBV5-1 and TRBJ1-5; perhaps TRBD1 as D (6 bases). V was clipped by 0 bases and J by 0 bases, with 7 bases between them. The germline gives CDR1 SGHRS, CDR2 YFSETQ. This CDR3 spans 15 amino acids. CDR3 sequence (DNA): TGCGCCAGCAGCTTGGACAGGGATAGCAATCAGCCCCAGCATTTT. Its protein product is CASSLDRDSNQPQHF.

The CDR3 sequence is CASSQDATGNTEAFF. The CDR3 nucleotides read TGTGCCAGCAGCCAAGATGCAACAGGGAACACTGAAGCTTTCTTT. The chain carries TRBV4-2 and TRBJ1-1; TRBD1 is a possible D gene (5 bases). The CDR3 runs 15 residues. CDR1 LGHNA and CDR2 YNFKEQ come from the germline V gene. Trimming pared 0 bases from V and 1 base from J, leaving 9 bases between.

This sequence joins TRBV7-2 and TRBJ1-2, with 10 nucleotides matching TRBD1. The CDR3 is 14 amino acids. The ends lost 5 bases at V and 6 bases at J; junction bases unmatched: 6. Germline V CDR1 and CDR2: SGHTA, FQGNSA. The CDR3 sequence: CASSPRGQGDGYTF. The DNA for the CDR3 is TGTGCCAGCAGCCCCCGTGGACAGGGGGATGGCTACACCTTC.

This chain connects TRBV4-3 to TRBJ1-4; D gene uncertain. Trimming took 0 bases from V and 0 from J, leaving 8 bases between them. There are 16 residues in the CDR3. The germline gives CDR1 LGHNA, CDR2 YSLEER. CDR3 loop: CASSQDTPATNEKLFF. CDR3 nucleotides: TGCGCCAGCAGCCAAGACACCCCAGCAACTAATGAAAAACTGTTTTTT.

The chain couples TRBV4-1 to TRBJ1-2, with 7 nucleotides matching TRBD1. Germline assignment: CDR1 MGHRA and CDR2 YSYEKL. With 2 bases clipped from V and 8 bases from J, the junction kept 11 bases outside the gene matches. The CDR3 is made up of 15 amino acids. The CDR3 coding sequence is TGCGCCAGCAGCCAACTCACGACAGGGCTGAACGGCTACACCTTC. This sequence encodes CASSQLTTGLNGYTF.

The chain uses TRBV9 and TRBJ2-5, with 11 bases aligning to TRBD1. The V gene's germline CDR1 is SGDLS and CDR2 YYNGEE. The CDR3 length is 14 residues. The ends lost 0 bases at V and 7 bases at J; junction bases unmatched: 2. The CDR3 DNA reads TGTGCCAGCAGCGTAGGAGGGACAGGGGGGACCCAGTACTTC. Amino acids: CASSVGGTGGTQYF.

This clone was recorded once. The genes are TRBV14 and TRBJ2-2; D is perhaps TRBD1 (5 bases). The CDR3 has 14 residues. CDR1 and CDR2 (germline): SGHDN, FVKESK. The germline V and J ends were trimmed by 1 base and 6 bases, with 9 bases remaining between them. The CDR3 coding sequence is TGTGCCAGCAGCCAAGGCAGGGTGGCCGGGGAGCTGTTTTTT. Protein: CASSQGRVAGELFF.

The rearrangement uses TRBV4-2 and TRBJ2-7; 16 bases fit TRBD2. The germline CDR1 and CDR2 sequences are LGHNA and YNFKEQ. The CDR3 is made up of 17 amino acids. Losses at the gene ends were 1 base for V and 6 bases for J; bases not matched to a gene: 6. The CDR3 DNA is TGTGCCAGCAGCCAAGCCGGGACTAGCGGGGGGGAGACCGAGCAGTACTTC. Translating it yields CASSQAGTSGGETEQYF.

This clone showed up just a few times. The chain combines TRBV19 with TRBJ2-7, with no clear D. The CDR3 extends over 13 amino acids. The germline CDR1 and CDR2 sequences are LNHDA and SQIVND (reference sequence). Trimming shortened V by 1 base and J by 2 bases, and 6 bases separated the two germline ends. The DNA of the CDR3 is TGTGCCAGTAGTATAGCACAGCCCTACGAGCAGTACTTC. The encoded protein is CASSIAQPYEQYF.

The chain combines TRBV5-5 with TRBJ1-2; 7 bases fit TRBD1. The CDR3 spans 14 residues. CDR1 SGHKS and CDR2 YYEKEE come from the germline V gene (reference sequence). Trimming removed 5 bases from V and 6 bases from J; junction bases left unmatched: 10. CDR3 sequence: CASRVGQRNDGYTF. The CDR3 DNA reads TGTGCCAGCAGGGTGGGACAGCGAAACGATGGCTACACCTTC. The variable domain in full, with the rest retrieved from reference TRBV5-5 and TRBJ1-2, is DAGVTQSPTHLIKTRGQQVTLRCSPISGHKSVSWYQQVLGQGPQFIFQYYEKEERGRGNFPDRFSARQFPNYSSELNVNALLLGDSALYLCASRVGQRNDGYTFGSGTRLTVV.

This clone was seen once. This CDR3 reads CASSFARTTEAFF. In DNA, the CDR3 is TGTGCCAGCAGCTTTGCCCGGACCACTGAAGCTTTCTTT. V and J are TRBV11-3 and TRBJ1-1; D is unclear. V was cut by 3 bases and J by 4 bases, with 9 bases left in between. The CDR3 is 13 amino acids. Germline V gene sequence: CDR1 SGHNT, CDR2 YENEEA.

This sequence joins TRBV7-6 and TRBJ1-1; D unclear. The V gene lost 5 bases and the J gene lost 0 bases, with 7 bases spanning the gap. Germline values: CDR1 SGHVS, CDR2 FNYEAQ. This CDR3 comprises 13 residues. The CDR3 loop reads CASSLQLNTEAFF. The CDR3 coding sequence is TGTGCCAGCAGCCTACAGTTGAACACTGAAGCTTTCTTT.

CDR3 bases: TGTGCCAGCAGCTCTCAGGGCGTGAATAATTCACCCCTCCACTTT. Its protein product is CASSSQGVNNSPLHF. The chain has TRBV7-9 and TRBJ1-6, with D tentatively TRBD1 (5 bases). The length of the CDR3 is 15 residues. The V end lost 4 bases, the J end lost 5 bases, and 12 bases lay between the germline ends. Germline V lookup: CDR1 SEHNR, CDR2 FQNEAQ (reference sequence).

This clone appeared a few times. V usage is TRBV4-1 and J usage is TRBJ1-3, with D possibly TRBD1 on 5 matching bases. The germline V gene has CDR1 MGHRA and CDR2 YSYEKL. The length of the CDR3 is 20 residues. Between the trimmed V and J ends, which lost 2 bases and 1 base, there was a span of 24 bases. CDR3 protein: CASSQRLLRTGTESGNTIYF. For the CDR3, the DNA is TGCGCCAGCAGCCAACGATTACTTAGGACCGGGACGGAGTCTGGAAACACCATATATTTT.

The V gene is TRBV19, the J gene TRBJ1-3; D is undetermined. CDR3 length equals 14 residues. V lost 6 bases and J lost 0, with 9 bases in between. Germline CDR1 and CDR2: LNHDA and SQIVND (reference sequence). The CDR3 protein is CASRTMGSGNTIYF. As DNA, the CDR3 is TGTGCCAGTAGAACGATGGGCTCTGGAAACACCATATATTTT.

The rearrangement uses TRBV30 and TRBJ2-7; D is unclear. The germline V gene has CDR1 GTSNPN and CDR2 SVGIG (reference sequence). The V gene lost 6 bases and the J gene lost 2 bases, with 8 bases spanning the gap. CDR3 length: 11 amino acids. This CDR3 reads CACPGPYEQYF. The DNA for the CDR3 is TGTGCCTGTCCCGGACCCTACGAGCAGTACTTC.

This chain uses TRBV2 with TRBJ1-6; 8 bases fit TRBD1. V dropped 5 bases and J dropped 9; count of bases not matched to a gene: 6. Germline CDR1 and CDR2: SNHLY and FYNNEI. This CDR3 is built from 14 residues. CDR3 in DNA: TGTGCCAGCAGTAGGACAGGGACCGGTTCACCCCTCCACTTT. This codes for CASSRTGTGSPLHF. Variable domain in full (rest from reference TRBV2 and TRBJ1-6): EPEVTQTPSHQVTQMGQEVILRCVPISNHLYFYWYRQILGQKVEFLVSFYNNEISEKSEIFDDQFSVERPDGSNFTLKIRSTKLEDSAMYFCASSRTGTGSPLHFGNGTRLTVT.

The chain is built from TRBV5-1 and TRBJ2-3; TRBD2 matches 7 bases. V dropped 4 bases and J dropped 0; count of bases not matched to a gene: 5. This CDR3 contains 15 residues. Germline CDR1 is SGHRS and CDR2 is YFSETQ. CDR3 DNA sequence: TGCGCCAGCAGCCCCGGGGGGTATAGCACAGATACGCAGTATTTT. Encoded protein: CASSPGGYSTDTQYF. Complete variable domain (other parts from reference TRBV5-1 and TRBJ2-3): KAGVTQTPRYLIKTRGQQVTLSCSPISGHRSVSWYQQTPGQGLQFLFEYFSETQRNKGNFPGRFSGRQFSNSRSEMNVSTLELGDSALYLCASSPGGYSTDTQYFGPGTRLTVL.

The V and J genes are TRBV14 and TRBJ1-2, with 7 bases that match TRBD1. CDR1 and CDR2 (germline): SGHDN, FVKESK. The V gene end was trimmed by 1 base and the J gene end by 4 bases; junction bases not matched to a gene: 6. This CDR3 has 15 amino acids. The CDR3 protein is CASSQGAQGFYGYTF. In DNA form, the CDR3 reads TGTGCCAGCAGCCAAGGGGCACAGGGGTTCTATGGCTACACCTTC. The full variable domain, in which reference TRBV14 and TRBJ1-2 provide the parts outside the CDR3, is EAGVTQFPSHSVIEKGQTVTLRCDPISGHDNLYWYRRVMGKEIKFLLHFVKESKQDESGMPNNRFLAERTGGTYSTLKVQPAELEDSGVYFCASSQGAQGFYGYTFGSGTRLTVV.

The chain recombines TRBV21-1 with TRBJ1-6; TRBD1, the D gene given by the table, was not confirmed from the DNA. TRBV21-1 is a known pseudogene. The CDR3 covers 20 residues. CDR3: CASSKGQDSPILSYNSPLHF. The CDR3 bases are TGTGCCAGCAGCAAAGGCCAGGACAGCCCAATCCTCTCCTATAATTCACCCCTCCACTTT.

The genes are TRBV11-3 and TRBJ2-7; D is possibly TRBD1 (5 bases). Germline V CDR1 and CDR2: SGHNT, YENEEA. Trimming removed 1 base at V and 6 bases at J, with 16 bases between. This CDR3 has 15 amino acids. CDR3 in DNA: TGTGCCAGCAGCTTAGGGCCCCAGGGTGACGCCGAGCAGTACTTC. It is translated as CASSLGPQGDAEQYF.

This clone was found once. Here the CDR3 reads CASSYDGWGTGELFF. The CDR3 DNA reads TGTGCCAGCAGTTACGACGGTTGGGGCACCGGGGAGCTGTTTTTT. This chain joins TRBV6-5 and TRBJ2-2; D is unresolved. The CDR3 runs to 15 residues. CDR1 and CDR2 from the germline V gene are MNHEY and SVGAGI. Trimming took 2 bases from V and 4 from J, leaving 11 bases between them.

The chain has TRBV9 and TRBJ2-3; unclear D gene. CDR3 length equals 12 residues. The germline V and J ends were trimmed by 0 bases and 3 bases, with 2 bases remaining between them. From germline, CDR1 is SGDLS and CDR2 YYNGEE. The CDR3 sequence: CASSVDTDTQYF. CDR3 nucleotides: TGTGCCAGCAGCGTAGATACAGATACGCAGTATTTT.

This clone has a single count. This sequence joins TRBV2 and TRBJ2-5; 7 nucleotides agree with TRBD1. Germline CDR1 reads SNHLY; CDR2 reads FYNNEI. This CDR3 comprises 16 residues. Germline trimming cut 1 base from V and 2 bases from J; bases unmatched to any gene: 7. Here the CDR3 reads CASSEGAHRGQETQYF. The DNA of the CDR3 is TGTGCCAGCAGTGAAGGAGCTCACAGGGGTCAAGAGACCCAGTACTTC.

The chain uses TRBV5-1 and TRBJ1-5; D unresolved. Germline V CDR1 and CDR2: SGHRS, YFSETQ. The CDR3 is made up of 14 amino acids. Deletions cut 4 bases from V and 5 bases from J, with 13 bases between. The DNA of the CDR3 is TGCGCCAGCAGCGCGGACGGACCGTATCAGCCCCAGCATTTT. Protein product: CASSADGPYQPQHF.

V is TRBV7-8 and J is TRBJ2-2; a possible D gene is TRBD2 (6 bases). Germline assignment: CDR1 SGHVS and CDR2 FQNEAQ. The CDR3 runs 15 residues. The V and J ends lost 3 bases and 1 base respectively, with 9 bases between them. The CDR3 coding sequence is TGTGCCAGCAGCTTCTGGCGGGGGAACACCGGGGAGCTGTTTTTT. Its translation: CASSFWRGNTGELFF. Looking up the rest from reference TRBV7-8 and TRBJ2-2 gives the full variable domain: GAGVSQSPRYKVAKRGQDVALRCDPISGHVSLFWYQQALGQGPEFLTYFQNEAQLDKSGLPSDRFFAERPEGSVSTLKIQRTQQEDSAVYLCASSFWRGNTGELFFGEGSRLTVL.

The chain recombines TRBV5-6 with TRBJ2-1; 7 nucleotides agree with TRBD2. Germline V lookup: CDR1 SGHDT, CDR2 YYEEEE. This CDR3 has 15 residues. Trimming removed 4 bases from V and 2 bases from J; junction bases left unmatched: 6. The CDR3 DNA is TGTGCCAGCAGCCCGGCTAGCGGCCCCTACAATGAGCAGTTCTTC. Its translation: CASSPASGPYNEQFF.